This T cell receptor beta chain was obtained from a study of T cell responses to AZD1222 COVID-19 vaccine. Study-wide findings and caveats: Just six AZD1222 recipients were seropositive at baseline. The donors showed a predominance of white British ancestry and of females, with possible underestimation of clonal diversity.

Method: immunoSEQ multiplex PCR; TCRdb's copy keeps in-frame clones and lacks some. The sample includes 68,000 or so clones, roughly 86% of them seen just once. V trimming: 2 bases; J trimming: 2 bases; junction bases outside the gene matches: 1. This CDR3 region has 14 residues. CDR1 and CDR2 (germline): MDHEN, SYDVKM. Points on this clone: Antigen specificity is unknown.

The material was peripheral blood, obtained on day 0 of AZD1222 vaccination. The sequence was collected from an adult in good health. The genes are TRBV28 and TRBJ2-7; 9 nucleotides align to TRBD1. The CDR3 DNA reads TGTGCCAGCAGTTTAGGGACAGGGCCCTACGAGCAGTACTTC. This encodes CASSLGTGPYEQYF.